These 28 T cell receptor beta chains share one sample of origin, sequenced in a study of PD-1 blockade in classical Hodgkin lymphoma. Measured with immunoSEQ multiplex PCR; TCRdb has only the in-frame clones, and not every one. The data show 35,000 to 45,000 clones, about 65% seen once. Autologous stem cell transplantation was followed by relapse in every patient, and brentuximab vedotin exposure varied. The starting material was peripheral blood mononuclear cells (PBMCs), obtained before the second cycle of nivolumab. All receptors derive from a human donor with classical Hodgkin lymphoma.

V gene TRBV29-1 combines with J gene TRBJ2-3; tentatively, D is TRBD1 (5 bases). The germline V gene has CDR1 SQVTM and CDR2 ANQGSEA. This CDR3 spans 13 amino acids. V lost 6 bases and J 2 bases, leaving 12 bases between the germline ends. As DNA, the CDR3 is TGCAGCGTCAGGGCCCCGGACACAGATACGCAGTATTTT. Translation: CSVRAPDTDTQYF.

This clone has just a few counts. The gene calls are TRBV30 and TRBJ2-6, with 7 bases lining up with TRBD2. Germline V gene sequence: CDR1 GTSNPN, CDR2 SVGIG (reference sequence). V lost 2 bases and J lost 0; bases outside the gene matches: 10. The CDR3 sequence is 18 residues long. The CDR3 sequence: CAWSRTGGGLSGANVLTF. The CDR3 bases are TGTGCCTGGAGTAGAACGGGCGGGGGACTCTCTGGGGCCAACGTCCTGACTTTC.

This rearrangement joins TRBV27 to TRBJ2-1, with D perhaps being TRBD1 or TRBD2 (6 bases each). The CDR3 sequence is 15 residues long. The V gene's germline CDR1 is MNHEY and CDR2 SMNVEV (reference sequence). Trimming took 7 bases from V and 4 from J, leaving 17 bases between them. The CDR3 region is CASTQVEGGYNEQFF. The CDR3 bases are TGTGCCAGCACCCAAGTGGAGGGGGGTTACAATGAGCAGTTCTTC.

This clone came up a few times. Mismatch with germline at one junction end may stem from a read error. CDR3 nucleotide sequence: TGTGCAAGCAGTCGTGGGAACACTGAAGCTTTCTTT. Protein product: CASSRGNTEAFF. The chain has TRBV6-6 and TRBJ1-1; D not certain. Germline CDR1 and CDR2: MNHNY and SVGAGI (reference sequence). There are 12 residues in the CDR3.

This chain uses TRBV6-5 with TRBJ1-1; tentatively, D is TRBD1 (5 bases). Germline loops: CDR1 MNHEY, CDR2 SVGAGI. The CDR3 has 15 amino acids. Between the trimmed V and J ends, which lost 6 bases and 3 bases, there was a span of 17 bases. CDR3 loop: CASSPRGGADTEAFF. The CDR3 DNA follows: TGTGCCAGCAGCCCCCGCGGAGGGGCGGACACTGAAGCTTTCTTT.

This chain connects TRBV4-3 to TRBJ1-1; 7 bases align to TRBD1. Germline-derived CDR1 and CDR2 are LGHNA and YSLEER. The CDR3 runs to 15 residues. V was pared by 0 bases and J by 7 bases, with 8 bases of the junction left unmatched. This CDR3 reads CASSQDPDRVNEAFF. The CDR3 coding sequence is TGCGCCAGCAGCCAAGACCCAGACAGGGTGAATGAAGCTTTCTTT.

Written as DNA, the CDR3 is TGTGCCAGCAGCTTACCGACCTCCTACGAGCAGTACTTC. Translating gives CASSLPTSYEQYF. This chain connects TRBV7-2 to TRBJ2-7; D gene unclear. Per germline, CDR1 SGHTA and CDR2 FQGNSA. V dropped 2 bases and J dropped 0 bases, with 5 bases sitting between them. There are 13 residues in the CDR3.

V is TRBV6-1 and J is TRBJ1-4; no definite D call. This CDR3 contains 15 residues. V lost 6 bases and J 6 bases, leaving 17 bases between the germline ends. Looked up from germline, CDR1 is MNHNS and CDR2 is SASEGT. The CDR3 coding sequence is TGTGCCAGCAGCGCTATTAAGGGTAATGATGAAAAACTGTTTTTT. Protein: CASSAIKGNDEKLFF.

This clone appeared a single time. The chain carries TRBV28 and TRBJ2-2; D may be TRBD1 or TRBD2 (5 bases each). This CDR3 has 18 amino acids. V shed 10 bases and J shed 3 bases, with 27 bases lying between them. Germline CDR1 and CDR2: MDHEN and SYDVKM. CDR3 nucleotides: TGTGCCACCACCCGGGCTGCCGAGGTGTGGGGGTACACCGGGGAGCTGTTTTTT. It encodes CATTRAAEVWGYTGELFF.

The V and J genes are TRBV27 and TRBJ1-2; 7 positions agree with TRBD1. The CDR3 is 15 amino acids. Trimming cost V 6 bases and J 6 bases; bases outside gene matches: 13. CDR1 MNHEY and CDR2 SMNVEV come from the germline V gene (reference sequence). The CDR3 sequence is CASRHRGGHRDGYTF. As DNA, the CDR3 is TGTGCCAGCAGGCACAGGGGAGGACATAGAGATGGCTACACCTTC.

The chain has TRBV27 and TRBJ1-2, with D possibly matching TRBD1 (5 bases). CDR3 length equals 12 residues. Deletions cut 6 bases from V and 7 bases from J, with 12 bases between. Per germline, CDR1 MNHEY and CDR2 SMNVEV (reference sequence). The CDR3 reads CASRGPELGYTF. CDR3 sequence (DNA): TGTGCCAGCAGGGGGCCCGAGCTTGGCTACACCTTC.

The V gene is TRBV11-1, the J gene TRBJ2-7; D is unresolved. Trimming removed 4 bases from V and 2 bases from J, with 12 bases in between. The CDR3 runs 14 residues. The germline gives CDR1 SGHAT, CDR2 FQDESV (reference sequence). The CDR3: CASSSQRVPYEQYF. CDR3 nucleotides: TGTGCCAGCAGCTCCCAACGGGTTCCCTACGAGCAGTACTTC.

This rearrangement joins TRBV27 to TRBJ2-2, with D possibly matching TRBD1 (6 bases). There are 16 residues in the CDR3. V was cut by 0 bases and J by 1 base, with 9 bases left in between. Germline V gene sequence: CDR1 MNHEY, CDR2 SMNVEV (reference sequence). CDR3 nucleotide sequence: TGTGCCAGCAGTTTATCCCAGGGGCTGAACACCGGGGAGCTGTTTTTT. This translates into CASSLSQGLNTGELFF.

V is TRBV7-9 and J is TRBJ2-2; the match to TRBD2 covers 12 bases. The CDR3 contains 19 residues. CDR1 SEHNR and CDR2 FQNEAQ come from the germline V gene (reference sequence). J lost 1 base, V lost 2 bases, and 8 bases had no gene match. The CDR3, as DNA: TGTGCCAGCAGCTTACGGTCTAGCGGGAGGGCCCTGAACACCGGGGAGCTGTTTTTT. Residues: CASSLRSSGRALNTGELFF.

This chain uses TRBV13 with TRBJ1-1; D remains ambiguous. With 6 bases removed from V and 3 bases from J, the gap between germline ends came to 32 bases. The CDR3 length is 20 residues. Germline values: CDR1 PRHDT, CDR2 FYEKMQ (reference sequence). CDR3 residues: CASSVSGAPDGLKDHTEAFF. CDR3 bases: TGTGCCAGCAGTGTCTCCGGAGCACCCGACGGACTCAAAGACCACACTGAAGCTTTCTTT. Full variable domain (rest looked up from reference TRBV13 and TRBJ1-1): AAGVIQSPRHLIKEKRETATLKCYPIPRHDTVYWYQQGPGQDPQFLISFYEKMQSDKGSIPDRFSAQQFSDYHSELNMSSLELGDSALYFCASSVSGAPDGLKDHTEAFFGQGTRLTVV.

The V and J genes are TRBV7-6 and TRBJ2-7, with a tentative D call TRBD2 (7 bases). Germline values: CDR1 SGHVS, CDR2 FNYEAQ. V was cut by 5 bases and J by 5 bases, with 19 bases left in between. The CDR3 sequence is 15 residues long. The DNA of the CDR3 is TGTGCCAGCAGCCGTGGGGGGGGCCGCTTGGACGAGCAGTACTTC. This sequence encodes CASSRGGGRLDEQYF.

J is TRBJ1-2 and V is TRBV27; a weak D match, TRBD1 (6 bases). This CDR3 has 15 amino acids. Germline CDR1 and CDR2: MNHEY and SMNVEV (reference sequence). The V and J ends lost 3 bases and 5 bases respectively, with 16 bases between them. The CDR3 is CASSFTGFPSYGYTF. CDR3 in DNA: TGTGCCAGCAGTTTCACAGGGTTTCCTTCATATGGCTACACCTTC.

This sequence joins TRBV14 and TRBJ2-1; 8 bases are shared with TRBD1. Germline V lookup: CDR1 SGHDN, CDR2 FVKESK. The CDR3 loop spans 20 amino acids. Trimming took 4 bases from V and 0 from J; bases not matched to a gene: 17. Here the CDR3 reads CASSPGDRRPPHSSYNEQFF. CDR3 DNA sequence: TGTGCCAGCAGCCCGGGGGACAGGCGCCCTCCACATAGCTCCTACAATGAGCAGTTCTTC.

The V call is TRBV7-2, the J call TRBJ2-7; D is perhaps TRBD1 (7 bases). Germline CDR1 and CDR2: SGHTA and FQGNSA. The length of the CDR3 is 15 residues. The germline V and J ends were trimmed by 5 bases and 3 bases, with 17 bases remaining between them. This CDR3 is CASSPMAGTVYEQYF. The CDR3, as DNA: TGTGCCAGCAGCCCCATGGCGGGGACAGTCTACGAGCAGTACTTC.

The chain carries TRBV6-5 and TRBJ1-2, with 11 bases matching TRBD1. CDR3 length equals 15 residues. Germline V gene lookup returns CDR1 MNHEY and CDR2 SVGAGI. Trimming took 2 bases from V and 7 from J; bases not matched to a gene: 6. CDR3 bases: TGTGCCAGCAGTTACATCCCCGGGACAGGGGGTGGCTACACCTTC. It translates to CASSYIPGTGGGYTF.

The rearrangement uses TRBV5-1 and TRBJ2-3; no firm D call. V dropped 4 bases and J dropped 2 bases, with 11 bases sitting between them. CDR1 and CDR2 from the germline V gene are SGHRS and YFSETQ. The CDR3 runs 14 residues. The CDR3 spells CASSPEKDTDTQYF. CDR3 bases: TGCGCCAGCAGCCCCGAGAAAGACACAGATACGCAGTATTTT.

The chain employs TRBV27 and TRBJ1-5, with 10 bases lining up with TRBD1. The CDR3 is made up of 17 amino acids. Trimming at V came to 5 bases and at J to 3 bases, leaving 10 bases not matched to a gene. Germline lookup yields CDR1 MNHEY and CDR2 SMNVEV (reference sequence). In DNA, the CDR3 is TGTGCCAGCAGTCTACAGGACAGGGGGAGCGACAATCAGCCCCAGCATTTT. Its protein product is CASSLQDRGSDNQPQHF.

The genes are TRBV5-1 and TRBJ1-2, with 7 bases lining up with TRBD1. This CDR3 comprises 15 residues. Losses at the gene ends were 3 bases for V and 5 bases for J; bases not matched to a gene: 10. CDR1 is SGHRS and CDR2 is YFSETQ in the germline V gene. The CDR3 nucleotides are TGCGCCAGCAGCTCTCCCGGACAGGAGAGGTATGGCTACACCTTC. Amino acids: CASSSPGQERYGYTF. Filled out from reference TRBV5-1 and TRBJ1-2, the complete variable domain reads KAGVTQTPRYLIKTRGQQVTLSCSPISGHRSVSWYQQTPGQGLQFLFEYFSETQRNKGNFPGRFSGRQFSNSRSEMNVSTLELGDSALYLCASSSPGQERYGYTFGSGTRLTVV.

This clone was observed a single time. This chain's CDR3 is CASSLALSTEAFF. DNA of the CDR3: TGTGCCAGCAGCTTAGCCCTGAGCACTGAAGCTTTCTTT. The chain links TRBV7-6 to TRBJ1-1; D is unresolved. This CDR3 comprises 13 residues. Deletions cut 0 bases from V and 4 bases from J, with 6 bases between. Germline V CDR1 and CDR2: SGHVS, FNYEAQ.

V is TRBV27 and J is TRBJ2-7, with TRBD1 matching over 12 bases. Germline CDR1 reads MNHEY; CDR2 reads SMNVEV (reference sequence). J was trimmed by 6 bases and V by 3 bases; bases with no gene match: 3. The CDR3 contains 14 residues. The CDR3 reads CASSLGTGGGEQYF. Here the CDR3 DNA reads TGTGCCAGCAGTTTGGGGACAGGGGGCGGCGAGCAGTACTTC.

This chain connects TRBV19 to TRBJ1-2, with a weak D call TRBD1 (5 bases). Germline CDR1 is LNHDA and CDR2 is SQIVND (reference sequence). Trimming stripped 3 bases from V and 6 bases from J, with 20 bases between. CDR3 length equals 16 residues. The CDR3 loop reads CASSILTEVAGDGYTF. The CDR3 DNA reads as TGTGCCAGTAGTATCCTGACAGAGGTCGCCGGGGATGGCTACACCTTC.

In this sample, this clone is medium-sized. In DNA, the CDR3 is TGTGCCAGTAGCCTACAGGGGGAACTGTTTTTT. It specifies CASSLQGELFF. The chain has TRBV19 and TRBJ1-4; 8 bases fit TRBD1. The CDR3 extends over 11 amino acids. J was trimmed by 12 bases and V by 6 bases; bases with no gene match: 3. Germline V lookup: CDR1 LNHDA, CDR2 SQIVND (reference sequence).

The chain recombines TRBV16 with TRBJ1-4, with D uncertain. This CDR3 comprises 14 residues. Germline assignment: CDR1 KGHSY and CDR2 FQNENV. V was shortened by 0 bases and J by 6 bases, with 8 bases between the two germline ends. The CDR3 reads CASSQSGFDEKLFF. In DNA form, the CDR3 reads TGTGCCAGCAGCCAATCAGGGTTTGATGAAAAACTGTTTTTT.